This T cell receptor beta chain was identified during a study of cytotoxic CD8 clonotypes in ibrutinib-treated CLL (TCRdb year 2021). Some background on the complete study: The cohort was composed of ten to eleven relapsed/refractory and roughly 14 treatment-naive patients; IGHV unmutated status was identified in around 17 patients. Responses were partial in about 25 patients and complete in 2; after median about 5.5 years follow-up, about 14 stayed in remission and about twelve progressed. Samples at response were collected after a median of roughly 13 months of treatment, with a range of roughly 6 to 36 months. On average, each sample yielded around 250,000 productive templates and around 98,000 productive rearrangements. Of the 70 to 90 people in the trial, around 24 had longitudinal samples available. Cryopreserved peripheral blood mononuclear cells were obtained prior to treatment, at the time of response, and at either disease progression or sustained remission. Patients were still on ibrutinib when every remission and progressive disease sample was collected. General findings and caveats noted by the study authors: At ibrutinib response clonality went up, during sustained remission it held steady, and at progression it dropped back toward baseline. Sustained-remission and progressing patients did not have matched sampling times, and lymph node repertoires were not examined. Public clonotypes were rare and either shrank or stayed stable during treatment, and the rise in clonality at ibrutinib response reflected expansion of private clonotypes. Baseline clonality exceeded that of age-matched healthy donors and correlated strongly with circulating CD8+ T-cell counts.

This clone was recorded only once. This receptor's antigen is unknown. No base-level quality is on record; no much larger clone is a single base apart. CDR1 is given as MDHEN and CDR2 as SYDVKM, both from the germline V gene. V and J lose 6 bases and 5 bases, and a span of 13 bases separates them. From the cysteine up to the phenylalanine, the CDR3 has a length of 13 residues. Only the CDR3 DNA is retained, 39 bases long and in frame from the first base. Each clonotype received, on average, 10x coverage in deep resolution sequencing performed on a MiSeq, where the target depth lay between 1 in 1 million and 1 in 200,000 T cells. The immunoSEQ hsTCRB Kit was used to generate TCR beta libraries. The original pipeline was this. Data were analyzed with ImmunoSEQ Data Assistant and ImmunoSEQ Analyzer, with V, D and J genes assigned per IMGT definitions. Clonality, which ranges from 0 to 1, was calculated as one minus the normalized Shannon entropy of productive rearrangement frequencies. Only overrepresented clonotypes making up at least 0.05% of each patient's repertoire were included in the public clonotype analysis. Approximately 14 age-matched healthy donor repertoires from immuneACCESS served as clonality controls. TCRdb's version of the immuneACCESS table is confined to in-frame rearrangements and falls short of the full clone set. An unresolved V gene accounts for under half of the shortfall where checked; the remainder is of unknown origin. V, J and clone size are taken as reported in that table, and D and trimming were inferred from the DNA itself. In all, the sample holds some 130,000 clones, and over 75% of those were seen once. The ten biggest clones cover about 2% of the sample.

Reading the label with the study, this specimen's time point is: 20 to 30 months on ibrutinib. For TCR beta library preparation, approximately 2 micrograms of genomic DNA was extracted from cryopreserved PBMCs. High-throughput TCR beta sequencing was performed on longitudinal blood samples from CLL patients receiving ibrutinib monotherapy. The patients took part in an open-label, single-center phase 2 trial of ibrutinib monotherapy. The origin of this receptor is a human donor with chronic lymphocytic leukemia. Here the chain combines TRBV28 and TRBJ1-1; TRBD1 is a weak D gene call, 6 bases matching. The sequencing here drew on PBMCs, taken after 24 months of ibrutinib treatment. The DNA is TGTGCCAGCAGGATCGGGGGGGCGACTGAAGCTTTCTTT. The resulting protein is CASRIGGATEAFF.